This T cell receptor (beta chain) is from a study of response to subunit inactivated influenza vaccine. Points from the study as a whole: Authors suggested that a seasonal influenza vaccination recruits few new T cells each time.

The CDR3 loop spans 15 amino acids. V was pared by 7 bases and J by 0 bases, with 12 bases between. Germline lookup yields CDR1 MDHEN and CDR2 SYDVKM. Turning to this clonotype: Antigen unknown.

TCRdb processed the RT-PCR reads anew with MiXCR; each CDR3 protein has one entry. The sample has hundreds of thousands of distinct CDR3 sequences; about 15% are singletons. The source material was PBMCs from blood, sampled less than 15 days before vaccination. The clonotype comes from a man between 45 and 60 years old who received an inactivated influenza vaccine. J is TRBJ2-2 and V is TRBV28; possibly TRBD1 for D (5 bases). The CDR3 DNA reads TGTGCCAGCACGATGACAGATTCGAACACCGGGGAGCTGTTTTTT. Its translation: CASTMTDSNTGELFF.